A single sample is the source of the 32 T cell receptor beta chains below, sequenced in a study of cytomegalovirus exposure and HLA in healthy donors. Assay: immunoSEQ multiplex PCR; the TCRdb copy retains only in-frame clones and omits some. This sample yields about 140,000 clones, of which around 88% are seen a single time; approximately 8.5% belongs to the top ten. The sequenced sample consisted of PBMCs. The source is a woman between 18 and 29 years old in good health and CMV-seropositive.

This sequence joins TRBV11-3 and TRBJ2-1, with 15 bases lining up with TRBD2. V was pared by 1 base and J by 9 bases, with 7 bases of the junction left unmatched. CDR3 length: 17 residues. CDR1 and CDR2 (germline): SGHNT, YENEEA. The CDR3, as DNA: TGTGCCAGCAGCTTAGGGACTAGCGGGGGGGCAGTACCTGAGCAGTTCTTC. This gives the protein CASSLGTSGGAVPEQFF.

The rearrangement links TRBV5-1 to TRBJ1-6; D is perhaps TRBD1 (5 bases). The CDR3 length is 14 residues. Trimming stripped 6 bases from V and 4 bases from J, with 11 bases between. Germline CDR1 SGHRS, CDR2 YFSETQ. This CDR3 is CASKEGDYNSPLHF. CDR3 nucleotides: TGCGCCAGCAAGGAAGGGGATTATAATTCACCCCTCCACTTT.

This clone was observed a handful of times. The chain combines TRBV7-8 with TRBJ2-7; D might be TRBD2 (5 bases). CDR1 and CDR2 (germline): SGHVS, FQNEAQ. V lost 6 bases, J lost 4 bases, and 13 bases lay in between. The CDR3 sequence is 13 residues long. CDR3 protein: CASSPEGGYEQYF. The CDR3 DNA reads as TGTGCCAGCAGTCCCGAGGGCGGGTACGAGCAGTACTTC.

The chain has TRBV18 and TRBJ2-7; 9 bases agree with TRBD2. This CDR3 is built from 15 residues. Losses at the gene ends were 3 bases for V and 2 bases for J; bases not matched to a gene: 5. In germline, CDR1 is KGHSH, CDR2 LQKENI. CDR3 in amino acids: CASSPRAGGPYEQYF. CDR3 DNA sequence: TGTGCCAGCTCACCTAGAGCGGGAGGTCCCTACGAGCAGTACTTC.

The chain is built from TRBV28 and TRBJ2-7, with D maybe TRBD2 (5 bases). The V gene lost 3 bases and the J gene lost 6 bases, with 15 bases spanning the gap. Germline values: CDR1 MDHEN, CDR2 SYDVKM. The CDR3 is 14 residues long. This CDR3 is CASSFFDRGSEQYF. In DNA, the CDR3 is TGTGCCAGCAGTTTTTTTGACCGGGGAAGCGAGCAGTACTTC.

The chain has TRBV5-1 and TRBJ2-1; 9 positions match TRBD2. This CDR3 spans 15 amino acids. V shed 0 bases, J shed 9 bases, and the junction held 7 bases outside the gene matches. CDR1 SGHRS and CDR2 YFSETQ come from the germline V gene. The CDR3 nucleotides are TGCGCCAGCAGCTTGGGGGCGGGAGGGCCTGCTGAGCAGTTCTTC. This codes for CASSLGAGGPAEQFF.

The chain has TRBV28 and TRBJ1-2, with 7 bases matching TRBD1. Germline V lookup: CDR1 MDHEN, CDR2 SYDVKM. There are 14 residues in the CDR3. V dropped 5 bases and J dropped 4; count of bases not matched to a gene: 7. DNA of the CDR3: TGTGCCAGCAGTACTATTGGGACAGTCTATGGCTACACCTTC. It codes for CASSTIGTVYGYTF.

CDR3 in amino acids: CASSLDQKGYTF. CDR3 coding DNA: TGCGCCAGCAGCTTGGACCAGAAGGGCTACACCTTC. The chain joins TRBV5-1 to TRBJ1-2; D is unresolved. Germline CDR1 SGHRS, CDR2 YFSETQ. V lost 0 bases to trimming and J lost 8 bases, with 8 bases between them. This CDR3 region has 12 residues.

This rearrangement joins TRBV9 to TRBJ2-7; D is perhaps TRBD2 (5 bases). Per germline, CDR1 SGDLS and CDR2 YYNGEE. The CDR3 length is 15 residues. Trimming pared 0 bases from V and 0 bases from J, leaving 10 bases between. CDR3 sequence: CASSVGPGDSYEQYF. For the CDR3, the DNA is TGTGCCAGCAGCGTAGGTCCCGGGGACTCCTACGAGCAGTACTTC. Combining the CDR3 with reference TRBV9 and TRBJ2-7 gives the whole variable domain DSGVTQTPKHLITATGQRVTLRCSPRSGDLSVYWYQQSLDQGLQFLIQYYNGEERAKGNILERFSAQQFPDLHSELNLSSLELGDSALYFCASSVGPGDSYEQYFGPGTRLTVT.

This clone was seen a single time. This rearrangement joins TRBV6-5 to TRBJ2-7; TRBD1 agrees at 10 bases. CDR1 is MNHEY and CDR2 is SVGAGI in the germline V gene. Germline trimming cut 8 bases from V and 2 bases from J; bases unmatched to any gene: 6. The CDR3 consists of 14 residues. This CDR3 is CASGSGTGAYEQYF. The CDR3 DNA follows: TGTGCCAGCGGGTCCGGGACAGGGGCCTACGAGCAGTACTTC.

This CDR3 reads CASSVKTSYRTDTQYF. Written as DNA, the CDR3 is TGTGCCAGCAGCGTGAAGACTAGCTATCGCACAGATACGCAGTATTTT. The V and J genes are TRBV9 and TRBJ2-3, with 7 bases matching TRBD2. Trimming took 2 bases from V and 1 from J; bases not matched to a gene: 7. The CDR3 loop spans 16 amino acids. Per the germline V gene, CDR1 is SGDLS and CDR2 is YYNGEE.

This sequence joins TRBV19 and TRBJ1-4; no clear D gene. The CDR3 is 14 residues long. V dropped 0 bases and J dropped 8 bases, with 10 bases sitting between them. Germline lookup yields CDR1 LNHDA and CDR2 SQIVND (reference sequence). The CDR3 region has the DNA TGTGCCAGTAGTATAGACAACTCACCGGAAAAACTGTTTTTT. Protein product: CASSIDNSPEKLFF.

The chain combines TRBV5-4 with TRBJ1-2; 8 bases fit TRBD1. The J segment lost 7 bases and the V segment lost 2 bases, leaving 4 bases of the junction unmatched. CDR1 and CDR2 (germline): SGHNT, YYREEE (reference sequence). The CDR3 extends over 13 amino acids. The CDR3 nucleotides are TGTGCCAGCAGCTTAGGACAGGGCAGTGGCTACACCTTC. It yields the protein CASSLGQGSGYTF.

In DNA, the CDR3 is TGCAGTGGAGAGTTAAAAGATACGCAGTATTTT. This codes for CSGELKDTQYF. The chain carries TRBV20-1 and TRBJ2-3, with D unresolved. This CDR3 is built from 11 residues. CDR1 and CDR2 (germline): DFQATT, SNEGSKA (reference sequence). The V and J ends lost 7 bases and 5 bases respectively, with 10 bases between them.

The count of this clone is one. The chain links TRBV2 to TRBJ2-7; 11 bases are shared with TRBD1. Germline values: CDR1 SNHLY, CDR2 FYNNEI. V dropped 6 bases and J dropped 6; count of bases not matched to a gene: 7. This CDR3 comprises 14 residues. The CDR3 nucleotides read TGTGCCAGCAGGATGGACAGGGGGCTGAGCGAGCAGTACTTC. Translated, it gives CASRMDRGLSEQYF.

This rearrangement joins TRBV5-1 to TRBJ1-5, with TRBD1 matching over 9 bases. The germline V gene encodes CDR1 SGHRS and CDR2 YFSETQ. The V segment lost 4 bases and the J segment 5 bases; nucleotides outside the gene matches: 1. This CDR3 is built from 13 residues. CDR3 protein: CASSDRGDQPQHF. The CDR3 DNA follows: TGCGCCAGCAGCGACAGGGGGGATCAGCCCCAGCATTTT. Based on the CDR3 plus reference TRBV5-1 and TRBJ1-5, the full variable domain is KAGVTQTPRYLIKTRGQQVTLSCSPISGHRSVSWYQQTPGQGLQFLFEYFSETQRNKGNFPGRFSGRQFSNSRSEMNVSTLELGDSALYLCASSDRGDQPQHFGDGTRLSIL.

The J gene is TRBJ2-1, the V gene TRBV29-1; 12 bases align to TRBD2. Germline V lookup: CDR1 SQVTM, CDR2 ANQGSEA. This CDR3 has 13 residues. V lost 7 bases and J lost 3; bases outside the gene matches: 1. The chain's CDR3 is CSGGLAGYNEQFF. The DNA of the CDR3 is TGCAGCGGGGGACTAGCGGGCTACAATGAGCAGTTCTTC.

V usage is TRBV7-9 and J usage is TRBJ2-3; 8 positions agree with TRBD2. With 5 bases clipped from V and 3 bases from J, the junction kept 4 bases outside the gene matches. CDR3 size: 14 residues. Germline V gives CDR1 SEHNR, CDR2 FQNEAQ (reference sequence). CDR3: CASSRLATTDTQYF. DNA for the CDR3: TGTGCCAGCAGCAGACTAGCGACGACAGATACGCAGTATTTT.

The rearrangement links TRBV2 to TRBJ2-3; unclear D gene. The germline gives CDR1 SNHLY, CDR2 FYNNEI. V lost 3 bases and J lost 0, with 7 bases in between. The CDR3 has 14 amino acids. The CDR3 coding sequence is TGTGCCAGCAGTGACTGGCAAAGCACAGATACGCAGTATTTT. It encodes CASSDWQSTDTQYF.

This clone was observed once. The chain is built from TRBV15 and TRBJ2-7; 7 nucleotides agree with TRBD1. Germline CDR1 is LNHNV and CDR2 is YYDKDF (reference sequence). The CDR3 totals 14 residues. J gave up 1 base and V 3 bases, and 3 bases lay outside the gene matches. The CDR3 DNA follows: TGTGCCACCAGCAGCAGGACAGGATCCTACGAGCAGTACTTC. Its protein is CATSSRTGSYEQYF. Full variable domain (missing parts from reference TRBV15 and TRBJ2-7): DAMVIQNPRYQVTQFGKPVTLSCSQTLNHNVMYWYQQKSSQAPKLLFHYYDKDFNNEADTPDNFQSRRPNTSFCFLDIRSPGLGDTAMYLCATSSRTGSYEQYFGPGTRLTVT.

This chain uses TRBV5-6 with TRBJ2-3, with D possibly TRBD2 on 6 matching bases. In germline, CDR1 is SGHDT, CDR2 YYEEEE. The CDR3 has 13 residues. V was pared by 7 bases and J by 3 bases, with 12 bases between. DNA for the CDR3: TGTGCCAGCGGCCTCCGGGAGACAGATACGCAGTATTTT. Translated, it gives CASGLRETDTQYF.

The genes are TRBV5-1 and TRBJ1-1, with D hard to call. Germline V gene sequence: CDR1 SGHRS, CDR2 YFSETQ. The CDR3 consists of 13 residues. Trimming shortened V by 0 bases and J by 1 base, and 4 bases separated the two germline ends. For the CDR3, the DNA is TGCGCCAGCAGCTTGGAACAGAACACTGAAGCTTTCTTT. It codes for CASSLEQNTEAFF.

This chain uses TRBV2 with TRBJ1-6, with 7 bases matching TRBD1. The germline CDR1 and CDR2 sequences are SNHLY and FYNNEI. This CDR3 region has 14 residues. J was trimmed by 8 bases and V by 5 bases; bases with no gene match: 6. CDR3: CASSHDREDSPLHF. The CDR3 coding sequence is TGTGCCAGCAGTCATGACAGGGAAGATTCACCCCTCCACTTT.

This chain links TRBV11-2 with TRBJ2-2; 7 bases match TRBD2. V gave up 4 bases and J gave up 2 bases; unmatched junction bases: 4. The germline V gene has CDR1 SGHAT and CDR2 FQNNGV. This CDR3 region has 15 residues. CDR3 nucleotides: TGTGCCAGCAGCTCCCTAGCGGTAAACACCGGGGAGCTGTTTTTT. Encoded protein: CASSSLAVNTGELFF.

The V and J genes are TRBV7-9 and TRBJ2-7, with a weak D call TRBD1 (7 bases). The germline V and J ends were trimmed by 2 bases and 6 bases, with 14 bases remaining between them. In germline, CDR1 is SEHNR, CDR2 FQNEAQ (reference sequence). This CDR3 region has 14 residues. Here the CDR3 DNA reads TGTGCCAGCAGCTTACAGGGGGGTGTCTTCGAGCAGTACTTC. Its protein product is CASSLQGGVFEQYF. Together with reference TRBV7-9 and TRBJ2-7, the CDR3 gives the full variable domain: DTGVSQNPRHKITKRGQNVTFRCDPISEHNRLYWYRQTLGQGPEFLTYFQNEAQLEKSRLLSDRFSAERPKGSFSTLEIQRTEQGDSAMYLCASSLQGGVFEQYFGPGTRLTVT.

The V gene is TRBV7-9, the J gene TRBJ2-3; D not resolved. Trimming took off 2 bases at V and 2 bases at J, with 11 bases between the two ends. This CDR3 has 15 residues. Germline CDR1 reads SEHNR; CDR2 reads FQNEAQ (reference sequence). CDR3 in DNA: TGTGCCAGCAGCTTAAGAGACTTGCTCACAGATACGCAGTATTTT. Its translation: CASSLRDLLTDTQYF.

V and J are TRBV2 and TRBJ1-1; tentatively, D is TRBD1 (5 bases). Deletions cut 4 bases from V and 6 bases from J, with 15 bases between. The CDR3 is made up of 14 amino acids. Germline values: CDR1 SNHLY, CDR2 FYNNEI. Here the CDR3 DNA reads TGTGCCAGCAGTGTGGGGCGGGGAGACGCTGAAGCTTTCTTT. This encodes CASSVGRGDAEAFF.

The gene calls are TRBV15 and TRBJ2-1; TRBD2 matches at 8 bases. Trimming at V came to 0 bases and at J to 0 bases, leaving 10 bases not matched to a gene. CDR1 LNHNV and CDR2 YYDKDF come from the germline V gene (reference sequence). The CDR3 totals 19 residues. CDR3 bases: TGTGCCACCAGCAGAGATCGAAGTTCGGGGGGGAGCTCCTACAATGAGCAGTTCTTC. This translates into CATSRDRSSGGSSYNEQFF. The full variable domain, rest sourced from reference TRBV15 and TRBJ2-1, is DAMVIQNPRYQVTQFGKPVTLSCSQTLNHNVMYWYQQKSSQAPKLLFHYYDKDFNNEADTPDNFQSRRPNTSFCFLDIRSPGLGDTAMYLCATSRDRSSGGSSYNEQFFGPGTRLTVL.

The V gene is TRBV7-9, the J gene TRBJ2-1, with 7 bases identical to TRBD2. The CDR3 consists of 14 residues. CDR1 is SEHNR, CDR2 FQNEAQ, per germline (reference sequence). V dropped 1 base and J dropped 9; count of bases not matched to a gene: 6. CDR3 amino acids: CASSLGGAGSEQFF. The DNA of the CDR3 is TGTGCCAGCAGCTTAGGGGGAGCGGGGAGTGAGCAGTTCTTC.

The chain couples TRBV28 to TRBJ1-4, with 11 bases fitting TRBD1. The ends lost 10 bases at V and 1 base at J; junction bases unmatched: 14. Germline V CDR1 and CDR2: MDHEN, SYDVKM. The CDR3 runs 18 residues. The CDR3 DNA reads as TGTGCCACCGCCCGGACAGGGGGCTTTATTGGAACTAATGAAAAACTGTTTTTT. Translated: CATARTGGFIGTNEKLFF.

The gene calls are TRBV11-2 and TRBJ2-7; 8 bases fit TRBD2. Germline loops: CDR1 SGHAT, CDR2 FQNNGV. This CDR3 spans 17 amino acids. With 3 bases clipped from V and 6 bases from J, the junction kept 16 bases outside the gene matches. The CDR3 coding sequence is TGTGCCAGCAGCTTCAGAGGTTACGGCGGGAGGATTTCCGAGCAGTACTTC. Its translation is CASSFRGYGGRISEQYF.

This clone has a single count. The gene calls are TRBV6-6 and TRBJ1-6, with a possible D match to TRBD1 (6 bases). The CDR3 is 15 amino acids. Germline assignment: CDR1 MNHNY and CDR2 SVGAGI (reference sequence). Deletions cut 4 bases from V and 2 bases from J, with 9 bases between. The CDR3 loop reads CASSWTDTYNSPLHF. DNA for the CDR3: TGTGCCAGCAGTTGGACAGACACCTATAATTCACCCCTCCACTTT.